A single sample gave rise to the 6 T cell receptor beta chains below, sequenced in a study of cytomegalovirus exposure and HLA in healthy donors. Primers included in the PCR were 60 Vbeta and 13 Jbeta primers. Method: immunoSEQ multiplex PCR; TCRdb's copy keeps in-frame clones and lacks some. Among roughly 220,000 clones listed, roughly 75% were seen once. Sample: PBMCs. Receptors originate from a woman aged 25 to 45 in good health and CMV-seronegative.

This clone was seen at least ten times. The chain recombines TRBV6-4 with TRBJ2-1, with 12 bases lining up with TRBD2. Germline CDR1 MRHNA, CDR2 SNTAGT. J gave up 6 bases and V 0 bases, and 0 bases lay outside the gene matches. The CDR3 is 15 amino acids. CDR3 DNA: TGTGCCAGCAGTGACTCGACTAGCGGGAGCAATGAGCAGTTCTTC. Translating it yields CASSDSTSGSNEQFF.

The CDR3 DNA is TGTGCCAGTAGTAACGGACAGAACACTGAAGCTTTCTTT. Translating it yields CASSNGQNTEAFF. The chain joins TRBV19 to TRBJ1-1; a weak D match, TRBD1 (5 bases). The CDR3 length is 13 residues. Germline V gene sequence: CDR1 LNHDA, CDR2 SQIVND (reference sequence). Trimming stripped 4 bases from V and 1 base from J, with 7 bases between.

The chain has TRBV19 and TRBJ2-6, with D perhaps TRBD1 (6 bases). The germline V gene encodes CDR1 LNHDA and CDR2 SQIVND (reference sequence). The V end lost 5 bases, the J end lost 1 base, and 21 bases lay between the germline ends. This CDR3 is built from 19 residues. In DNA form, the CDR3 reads TGTGCCAGTAGTCCTCTGAGGGCAGGGGCTGGTTCTGGGGCCAACGTCCTGACTTTC. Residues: CASSPLRAGAGSGANVLTF.

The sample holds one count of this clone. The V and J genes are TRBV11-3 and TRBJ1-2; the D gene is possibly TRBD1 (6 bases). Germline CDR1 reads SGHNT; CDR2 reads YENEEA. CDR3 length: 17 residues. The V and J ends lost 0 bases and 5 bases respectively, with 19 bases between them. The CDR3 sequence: CASSLDSGGRGNYGYTF. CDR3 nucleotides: TGTGCCAGCAGCTTAGATTCTGGAGGCAGGGGCAATTATGGCTACACCTTC.

The CDR3 DNA follows: TGTGCCAGCAGCTTAGTGATGGCGGGGGGCACAGATACGCAGTATTTT. It yields the protein CASSLVMAGGTDTQYF. The V gene is TRBV7-9, the J gene TRBJ2-3; 7 nucleotides align to TRBD2. Germline-derived CDR1 and CDR2 are SEHNR and FQNEAQ (reference sequence). The ends lost 1 base at V and 1 base at J; junction bases unmatched: 5. The CDR3 runs to 16 residues.

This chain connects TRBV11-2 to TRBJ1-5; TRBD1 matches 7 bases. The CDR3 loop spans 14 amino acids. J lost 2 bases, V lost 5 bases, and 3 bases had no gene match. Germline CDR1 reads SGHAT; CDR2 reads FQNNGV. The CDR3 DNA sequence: TGTGCCAGCAGCCACAGGGGTGGCAATCAGCCCCAGCATTTT. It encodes CASSHRGGNQPQHF.